This T cell receptor beta chain is from a study of cytomegalovirus exposure and HLA in healthy donors. The CDR3 covers 14 residues. V lost 5 bases, J lost 2 bases, and 2 bases stayed unmatched. CDR1 is MNHNS and CDR2 is SASEGT in the germline V gene. Study-wide results and caveats: Most TCR sequences proved rare, with some public TCRs found in many donors. The classifier reportedly diagnosed cytomegalovirus status with high specificity and sensitivity.

Note on this clone: Antigen specificity is unknown.

Amplification used 60 Vbeta primers and 13 Jbeta primers. Original methodology: Later work found around 80 million unique TCR beta chains, with about 10 million shared. Data came from immunoSEQ multiplex PCR; TCRdb stores just in-frame clones and leaves some out. The DNA gave D and trimming, while V, J and clone size come from that table. The sample contains over 100,000 clones, roughly 80% of which appear only once. This sequence was found in a man aged 25-45 years in good health and CMV-seropositive. The V and J genes are TRBV6-1 and TRBJ1-1; 10 bases are a match to TRBD1. Sequencing was carried out using PBMCs. The CDR3 DNA sequence: TGTGCCAGCAGTTGGGACAGGGGTAACACTGAAGCTTTCTTT. Translated: CASSWDRGNTEAFF.